These 13 T cell receptor beta chains were all obtained from the same sample, sequenced in a study of T cell changes during pregnancy in multiple sclerosis (dated by TCRdb to between 2017 and 2020). Receptor libraries were prepared by the immunoSEQ multiplex PCR assay. TCRdb took this table from immuneACCESS and kept in-frame rearrangements with V and J called. Such tables lack part of the clones; where checked against another copy, unresolved V genes explain under half of the gap, and the rest is unexplained. The table for this sample lists around 41,000 clones; around 90% of them were counted only once. The ten largest clones capture 0.3% to 0.4% of the sample. The source material was CD4+ T cells from peripheral blood mononuclear cells, sampled in the third trimester of pregnancy. Source of these receptors: a female donor in good health, enrolled as a control in a pregnancy study.

The chain carries TRBV9 and TRBJ2-3; 8 bases fit TRBD2. V trimming: 4 bases; J trimming: 3 bases; junction bases outside the gene matches: 7. The CDR3 extends over 15 amino acids. Germline CDR1 SGDLS, CDR2 YYNGEE. The CDR3 sequence is CASSKGLASTDTQYF. CDR3 nucleotides: TGTGCCAGCAGCAAAGGACTAGCTTCGACAGATACGCAGTATTTT.

This chain uses TRBV5-1 with TRBJ2-2; a possible D gene is TRBD2 (6 bases). The V end was cut by 0 bases, the J end by 7 bases, with 13 bases between. The germline gives CDR1 SGHRS, CDR2 YFSETQ. This CDR3 is 15 amino acids long. The chain's CDR3 is CASSLVGGAGGELFF. In DNA, the CDR3 is TGCGCCAGCAGCTTGGTTGGAGGGGCCGGCGGGGAGCTGTTTTTT.

As for this clone: The junction departs from the called germline gene at one end, perhaps through a read error. V and J are TRBV6-5 and TRBJ1-4, with 7 bases matching TRBD1. Germline-derived CDR1 and CDR2 are MNHEY and SVGAGI. The CDR3 consists of 13 residues. Written as DNA, the CDR3 is TGTGCCAGCAGAAAATACGACAGGGAAAAGCTGTTTTTT. Protein sequence: CASRKYDREKLFF.

V and J are TRBV2 and TRBJ2-3, with 8 bases that match TRBD2. The CDR3 spans 14 residues. V trimming: 8 bases; J trimming: 2 bases; junction bases outside the gene matches: 6. Germline lookup yields CDR1 SNHLY and CDR2 FYNNEI. CDR3 sequence: CASLLAEDTDTQYF. CDR3 coding DNA: TGTGCCAGCCTACTAGCGGAGGACACAGATACGCAGTATTTT.

The rearrangement joins TRBV2 to TRBJ1-5; tentative D call: TRBD1 (6 bases). The CDR3 has 16 residues. V gave up 1 base and J gave up 1 base, with 11 bases separating them. The V gene's germline CDR1 is SNHLY and CDR2 FYNNEI. The CDR3 sequence is CASSEGGRRSNQPQHF. Written as DNA, the CDR3 is TGTGCCAGCAGTGAAGGGGGGCGGAGGAGCAATCAGCCCCAGCATTTT.

The gene calls are TRBV5-4 and TRBJ1-2; D remains ambiguous. The CDR3 is made up of 13 amino acids. The V and J ends lost 3 bases and 2 bases respectively, with 8 bases between them. Germline lookup yields CDR1 SGHNT and CDR2 YYREEE (reference sequence). Here the CDR3 reads CASSSGRNYGYTF. The DNA for the CDR3 is TGTGCCAGCAGCTCAGGCAGGAACTATGGCTACACCTTC. The full variable domain, rest sourced from reference TRBV5-4 and TRBJ1-2, is ETGVTQSPTHLIKTRGQQVTLRCSSQSGHNTVSWYQQALGQGPQFIFQYYREEENGRGNFPPRFSGLQFPNYSSELNVNALELDDSALYLCASSSGRNYGYTFGSGTRLTVV.

CDR3 sequence reads: CASSVGAGRAFF. CDR3 nucleotides: TGTGCCAGCAGCGTAGGGGCCGGCAGAGCTTTCTTT. The V and J genes are TRBV9 and TRBJ1-1, with D unresolved. Germline-derived CDR1 and CDR2 are SGDLS and YYNGEE. V gave up 0 bases and J gave up 10 bases, with 10 bases separating them. This CDR3 contains 12 residues.

The rearrangement links TRBV7-9 to TRBJ2-1, with a weak D call TRBD2 (7 bases). V was trimmed by 2 bases and J by 4 bases, leaving 12 bases between them. The CDR3 sequence is 15 residues long. Germline CDR1 SEHNR, CDR2 FQNEAQ (reference sequence). As DNA, the CDR3 is TGTGCCAGCAGCTTACTAAGGGGGGGATACAATGAGCAGTTCTTC. Translation gives CASSLLRGGYNEQFF.

The chain uses TRBV2 and TRBJ2-1; 8 bases are shared with TRBD2. In germline, CDR1 is SNHLY, CDR2 FYNNEI. Trimming took 7 bases from V and 10 from J; bases not matched to a gene: 9. This CDR3 has 13 residues. This CDR3 is CASKRTSLREQFF. The CDR3 DNA is TGTGCCAGCAAAAGGACTAGCCTAAGGGAGCAGTTCTTC.

The chain couples TRBV28 to TRBJ2-1; 13 nucleotides align to TRBD2. This CDR3 comprises 16 residues. V was pared by 5 bases and J by 4 bases, with 5 bases of the junction left unmatched. Germline loops: CDR1 MDHEN, CDR2 SYDVKM. CDR3 nucleotides: TGTGCCAGCAGTACTAGCGGGGGGGTAGGATACAATGAGCAGTTCTTC. Its translation is CASSTSGGVGYNEQFF.

The genes are TRBV28 and TRBJ1-5; TRBD1 matches at 7 bases. Losses at the gene ends were 5 bases for V and 0 bases for J; bases not matched to a gene: 4. Per the germline V gene, CDR1 is MDHEN and CDR2 is SYDVKM. The CDR3 loop spans 15 amino acids. The CDR3 is CASSAGQFSNQPQHF. The CDR3 nucleotides read TGTGCCAGCAGTGCGGGACAGTTTAGCAATCAGCCCCAGCATTTT.

V is TRBV29-1 and J is TRBJ2-5; 16 nucleotides align to TRBD2. This CDR3 has 21 amino acids. Per the germline V gene, CDR1 is SQVTM and CDR2 is ANQGSEA. J lost 5 bases, V lost 1 base, and 19 bases had no gene match. The CDR3 reads CSVEGRGLPGLAGGPVETQYF. Here the CDR3 DNA reads TGCAGCGTTGAAGGGCGAGGCCTCCCGGGACTAGCGGGAGGGCCCGTCGAGACCCAGTACTTC.

This chain joins TRBV18 and TRBJ2-5, with D unclear. The germline V gene has CDR1 KGHSH and CDR2 LQKENI. This CDR3 is built from 17 residues. Trimming cost V 3 bases and J 7 bases, with 24 bases left between them. CDR3 nucleotides: TGTGCCAGCTCACCGAGCATAGGAAACAGCAAAAAGATGACCCAGTACTTC. Its protein is CASSPSIGNSKKMTQYF.